The clone carrying this T cell receptor (beta chain) was counted once. Gene names and germline refer to mouse. The CDR3 is cut off 1 residue early in the read; its end comes from the germline J gene. As to time point: mouse harvest day 14 after allogeneic transplant. Each mouse received 10^7 T-cell-depleted marrow cells plus 10^6 splenic CD5+ T cells by tail vein. The data belong to a study of tissue T cells after allogeneic stem cell transplantation. Germline V CDR1 and CDR2: KGHTA, FRNEEI. The ends lost 6 bases at V and 4 bases at J; junction bases unmatched: 6. CDR3 size: 16 residues. CDR3 sequences, V/J genes, frequencies and template counts came from survey-depth TCRbeta sequencing. The repertoire was sequenced with immunoSEQ multiplex PCR; TCRdb's copy has only in-frame clones and lacks some. The sample includes some 4,500 clones, 45% to 50% of them seen just once.

The rearrangement links TRBV24 to TRBJ2-2, with TRBD2 matching over 12 bases. This clonotype was sampled from a female BALB/c mouse given C57BL/6 T cells with graft-versus-host disease after an allogeneic hematopoietic cell transplant. The sample was lymph node tissue. The chain's CDR3 is CASSPTGGAPTGQLYF. CDR3 DNA, as far as it was read: TGTGCCAGCAGCCCGACTGGGGGGGCGCCCACCGGGCAGCTCTAC.